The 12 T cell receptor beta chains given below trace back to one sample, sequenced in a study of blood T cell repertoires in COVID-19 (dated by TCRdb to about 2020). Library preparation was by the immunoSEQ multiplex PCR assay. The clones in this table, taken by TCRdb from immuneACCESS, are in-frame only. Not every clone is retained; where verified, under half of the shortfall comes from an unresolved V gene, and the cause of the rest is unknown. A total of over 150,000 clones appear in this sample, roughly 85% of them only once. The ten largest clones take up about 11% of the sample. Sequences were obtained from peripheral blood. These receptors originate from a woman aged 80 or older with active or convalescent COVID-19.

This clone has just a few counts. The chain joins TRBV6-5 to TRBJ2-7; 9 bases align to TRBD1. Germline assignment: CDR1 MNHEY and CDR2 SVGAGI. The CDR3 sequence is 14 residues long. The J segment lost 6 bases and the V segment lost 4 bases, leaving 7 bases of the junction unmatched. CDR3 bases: TGTGCCAGCAGTTCCCCGGGACAGGGATTCGAGCAGTACTTC. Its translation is CASSSPGQGFEQYF.

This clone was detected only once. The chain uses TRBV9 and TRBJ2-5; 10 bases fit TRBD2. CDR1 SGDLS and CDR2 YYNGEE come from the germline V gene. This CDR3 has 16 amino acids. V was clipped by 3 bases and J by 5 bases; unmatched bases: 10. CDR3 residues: CASSGIPGLALETQYF. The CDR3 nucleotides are TGTGCCAGCAGCGGGATTCCGGGACTAGCGCTCGAGACCCAGTACTTC. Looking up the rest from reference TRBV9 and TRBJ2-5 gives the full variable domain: DSGVTQTPKHLITATGQRVTLRCSPRSGDLSVYWYQQSLDQGLQFLIQYYNGEERAKGNILERFSAQQFPDLHSELNLSSLELGDSALYFCASSGIPGLALETQYFGPGTRLLVL.

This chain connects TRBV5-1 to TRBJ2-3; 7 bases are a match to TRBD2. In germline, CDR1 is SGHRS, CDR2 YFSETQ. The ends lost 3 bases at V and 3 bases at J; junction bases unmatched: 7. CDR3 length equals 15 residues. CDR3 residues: CASSSVGRETDTQYF. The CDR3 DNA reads TGCGCCAGCAGCTCTGTAGGGAGGGAGACAGATACGCAGTATTTT.

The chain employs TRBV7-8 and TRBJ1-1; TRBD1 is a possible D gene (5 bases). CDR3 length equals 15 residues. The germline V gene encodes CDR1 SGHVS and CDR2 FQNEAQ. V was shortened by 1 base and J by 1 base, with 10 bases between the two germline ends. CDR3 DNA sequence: TGTGCCAGCAGCTTAGGGCGGGGGAAGAACACTGAAGCTTTCTTT. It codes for CASSLGRGKNTEAFF.

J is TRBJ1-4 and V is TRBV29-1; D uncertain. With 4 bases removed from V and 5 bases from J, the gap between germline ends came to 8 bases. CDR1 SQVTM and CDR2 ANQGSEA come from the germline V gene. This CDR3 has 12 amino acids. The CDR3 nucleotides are TGCAGCGTTGCTCCCCCCAATGAAAAACTGTTTTTT. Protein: CSVAPPNEKLFF.

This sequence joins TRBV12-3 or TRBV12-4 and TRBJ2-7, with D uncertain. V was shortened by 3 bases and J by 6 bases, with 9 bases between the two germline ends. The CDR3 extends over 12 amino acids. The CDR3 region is CASSFSGFEQYF. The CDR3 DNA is TGTGCCAGCAGTTTCTCCGGGTTCGAGCAGTACTTC.

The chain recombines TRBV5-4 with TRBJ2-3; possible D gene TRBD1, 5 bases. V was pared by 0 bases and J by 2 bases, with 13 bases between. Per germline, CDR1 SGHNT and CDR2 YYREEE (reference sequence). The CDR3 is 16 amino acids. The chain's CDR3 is CASSLDRQLFTDTQYF. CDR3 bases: TGTGCCAGCAGCTTGGACCGACAGCTGTTCACAGATACGCAGTATTTT.

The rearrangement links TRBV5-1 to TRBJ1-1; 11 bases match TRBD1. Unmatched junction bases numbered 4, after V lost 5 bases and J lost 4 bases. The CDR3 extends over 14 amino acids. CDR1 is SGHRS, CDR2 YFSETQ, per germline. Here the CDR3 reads CASRTGTGGTEAFF. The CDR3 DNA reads TGCGCCAGCAGAACCGGGACAGGGGGCACTGAAGCTTTCTTT.

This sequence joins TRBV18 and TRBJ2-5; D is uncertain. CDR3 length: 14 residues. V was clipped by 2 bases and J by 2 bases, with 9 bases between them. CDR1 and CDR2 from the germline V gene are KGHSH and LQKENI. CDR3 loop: CASSPNNLQETQYF. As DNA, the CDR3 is TGTGCCAGCTCACCAAATAACCTACAAGAGACCCAGTACTTC.

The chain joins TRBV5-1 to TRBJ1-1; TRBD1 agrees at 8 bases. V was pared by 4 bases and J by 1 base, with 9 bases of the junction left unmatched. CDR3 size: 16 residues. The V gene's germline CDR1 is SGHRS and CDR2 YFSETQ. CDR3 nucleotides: TGCGCCAGCAGCCCGCGTCAGGGGGCCTCGAACACTGAAGCTTTCTTT. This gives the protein CASSPRQGASNTEAFF.

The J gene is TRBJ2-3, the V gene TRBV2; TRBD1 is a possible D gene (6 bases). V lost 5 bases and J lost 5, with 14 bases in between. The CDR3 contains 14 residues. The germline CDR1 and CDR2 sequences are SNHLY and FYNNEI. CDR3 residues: CASSNVRQVDTQYF. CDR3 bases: TGTGCCAGCAGTAACGTCAGACAGGTAGATACGCAGTATTTT.

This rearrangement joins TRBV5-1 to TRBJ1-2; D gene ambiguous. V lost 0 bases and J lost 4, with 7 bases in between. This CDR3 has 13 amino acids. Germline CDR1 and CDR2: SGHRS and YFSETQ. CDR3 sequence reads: CASSLGLSYGYTF. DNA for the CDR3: TGCGCCAGCAGCTTGGGGCTCAGCTATGGCTACACCTTC.